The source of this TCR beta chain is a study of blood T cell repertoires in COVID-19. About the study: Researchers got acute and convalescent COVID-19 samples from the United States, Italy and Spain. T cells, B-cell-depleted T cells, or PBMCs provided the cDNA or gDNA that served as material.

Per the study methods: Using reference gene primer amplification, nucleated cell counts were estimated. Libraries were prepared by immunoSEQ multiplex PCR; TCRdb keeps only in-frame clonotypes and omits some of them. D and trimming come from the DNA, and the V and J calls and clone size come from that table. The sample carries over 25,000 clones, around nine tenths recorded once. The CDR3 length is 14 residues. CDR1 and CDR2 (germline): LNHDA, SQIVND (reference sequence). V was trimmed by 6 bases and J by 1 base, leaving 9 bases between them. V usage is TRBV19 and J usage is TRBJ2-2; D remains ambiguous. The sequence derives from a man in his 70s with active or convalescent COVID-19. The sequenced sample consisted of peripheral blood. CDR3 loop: CASSPDLNTGELFF. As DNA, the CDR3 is TGTGCCAGTAGCCCAGACTTGAACACCGGGGAGCTGTTTTTT.